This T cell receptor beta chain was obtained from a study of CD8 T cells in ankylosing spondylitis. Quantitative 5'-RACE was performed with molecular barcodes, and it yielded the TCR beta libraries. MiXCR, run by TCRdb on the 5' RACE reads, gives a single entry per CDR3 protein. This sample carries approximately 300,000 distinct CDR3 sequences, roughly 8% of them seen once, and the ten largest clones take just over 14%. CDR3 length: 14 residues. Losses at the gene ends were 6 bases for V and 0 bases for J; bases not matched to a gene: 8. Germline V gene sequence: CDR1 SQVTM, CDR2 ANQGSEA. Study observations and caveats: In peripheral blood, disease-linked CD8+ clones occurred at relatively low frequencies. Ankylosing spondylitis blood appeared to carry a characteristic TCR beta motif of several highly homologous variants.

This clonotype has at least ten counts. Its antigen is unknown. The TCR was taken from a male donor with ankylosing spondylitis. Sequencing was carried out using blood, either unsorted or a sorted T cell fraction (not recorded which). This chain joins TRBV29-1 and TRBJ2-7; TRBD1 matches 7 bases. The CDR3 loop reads CSVVRDSSSYEQYF. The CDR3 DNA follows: TGCAGCGTCGTTCGGGACAGTAGCTCCTACGAGCAGTACTTC.